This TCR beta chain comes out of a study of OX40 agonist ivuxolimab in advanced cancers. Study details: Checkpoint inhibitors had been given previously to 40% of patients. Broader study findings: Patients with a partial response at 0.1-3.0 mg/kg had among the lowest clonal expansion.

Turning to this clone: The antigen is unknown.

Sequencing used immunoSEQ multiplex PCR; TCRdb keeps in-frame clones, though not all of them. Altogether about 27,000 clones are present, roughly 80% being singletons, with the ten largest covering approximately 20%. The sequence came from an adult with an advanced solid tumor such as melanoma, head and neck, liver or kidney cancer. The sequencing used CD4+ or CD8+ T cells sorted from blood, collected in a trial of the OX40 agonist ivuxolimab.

The CDR3 spells CASSPSGNTIYF. The DNA of the CDR3 is TGTGCCAGCAGCCCTAGTGGAAACACCATATATTTT. This chain joins TRBV6-5 and TRBJ1-3; D gene ambiguous. V was trimmed by 6 bases and J by 3 bases, leaving 6 bases between them. Germline V gives CDR1 MNHEY, CDR2 SVGAGI. This CDR3 comprises 12 residues.